These 17 T cell receptor beta chains originate from one sample sequenced in a study of chemoradiotherapy in HPV16-positive cancers. Clones were read by immunoSEQ multiplex PCR, and TCRdb kept only the in-frame ones, dropping some. The sample has about 15,000 clones; roughly 88% are singletons. This specimen was blood, taken from a patient who underwent chemoradiotherapy. These receptors were obtained from a human donor with HPV-associated anogenital cancer.

V usage is TRBV7-9 and J usage is TRBJ2-1, with a weak D call TRBD1 (5 bases). Per germline, CDR1 SEHNR and CDR2 FQNEAQ (reference sequence). Trimming took off 5 bases at V and 4 bases at J, with 18 bases between the two ends. This CDR3 is built from 16 residues. CDR3 bases: TGTGCCAGCAGCCAAGGTACAGGACAATTTTACAATGAGCAGTTCTTC. Amino acids: CASSQGTGQFYNEQFF. Complete variable domain (other parts from reference TRBV7-9 and TRBJ2-1): DTGVSQNPRHKITKRGQNVTFRCDPISEHNRLYWYRQTLGQGPEFLTYFQNEAQLEKSRLLSDRFSAERPKGSFSTLEIQRTEQGDSAMYLCASSQGTGQFYNEQFFGPGTRLTVL.

The chain couples TRBV11-2 to TRBJ1-3; D is unclear. The CDR3 covers 15 residues. Trimming removed 2 bases from V and 0 bases from J, with 8 bases in between. Germline lookup yields CDR1 SGHAT and CDR2 FQNNGV. The CDR3 nucleotides are TGTGCCAGCAGCTTAACCGCCATCTCTGGAAACACCATATATTTT. As protein: CASSLTAISGNTIYF.

The rearrangement joins TRBV11-2 to TRBJ2-5, with 8 bases aligning to TRBD2. V was clipped by 5 bases and J by 2 bases; unmatched bases: 7. CDR3 length: 15 residues. Germline V gene data show CDR1 as SGHAT and CDR2 as FQNNGV. The CDR3 DNA is TGTGCCAGCAGCACAAGCGGGGGTATACAAGAGACCCAGTACTTC. Protein sequence: CASSTSGGIQETQYF.

The gene calls are TRBV11-2 and TRBJ2-7; 8 bases are a match to TRBD1. The CDR3 length is 14 residues. V dropped 5 bases and J dropped 7; count of bases not matched to a gene: 10. Germline V CDR1 and CDR2: SGHAT, FQNNGV. CDR3 residues: CASSHGQGRTEQYF. In DNA form, the CDR3 reads TGTGCCAGCAGCCACGGACAGGGCCGGACGGAGCAGTACTTC.

V gene TRBV4-1 combines with J gene TRBJ2-7; TRBD2 agrees at 7 bases. The CDR3 totals 14 residues. Germline loops: CDR1 MGHRA, CDR2 YSYEKL. Unmatched junction bases numbered 3, after V lost 1 base and J lost 3 bases. CDR3 protein: CASSQGLAGYEQYF. In nucleotides, the CDR3 is TGCGCCAGCAGCCAAGGACTAGCAGGCTACGAGCAGTACTTC.

V gene TRBV5-1 combines with J gene TRBJ1-4; 7 nucleotides match TRBD1. This CDR3 is built from 15 residues. The V segment lost 0 bases and the J segment 5 bases; nucleotides outside the gene matches: 4. Per the germline V gene, CDR1 is SGHRS and CDR2 is YFSETQ. CDR3 nucleotides: TGCGCCAGCAGCTTGGGAGGGACAGTAAATGAAAAACTGTTTTTT. Its protein is CASSLGGTVNEKLFF.

The chain uses TRBV5-4 and TRBJ1-2, with 12 bases lining up with TRBD1. The germline gives CDR1 SGHNT, CDR2 YYREEE (reference sequence). This CDR3 has 15 amino acids. J was trimmed by 7 bases and V by 4 bases; bases with no gene match: 8. In nucleotides, the CDR3 is TGTGCCAGCAGCAGCCGGGACAGGGGGCTTGGTGGCTACACCTTC. Translating it yields CASSSRDRGLGGYTF.

The gene calls are TRBV5-1 and TRBJ2-3, with D possibly TRBD1 on 6 matching bases. Germline values: CDR1 SGHRS, CDR2 YFSETQ. There are 14 residues in the CDR3. V was pared by 1 base and J by 4 bases, with 10 bases between. CDR3 bases: TGCGCCAGCAGCTTGAACAGGGCAGCAGATACGCAGTATTTT. This gives the protein CASSLNRAADTQYF.

This clone was observed a few times. The rearrangement links TRBV9 to TRBJ1-1, with TRBD1 as a possible D gene (6 bases). This CDR3 has 13 residues. The germline V gene encodes CDR1 SGDLS and CDR2 YYNGEE. V shed 3 bases and J shed 4 bases, with 10 bases lying between them. DNA for the CDR3: TGTGCCAGCAGCGGCACAGGGAGCACTGAAGCTTTCTTT. It yields the protein CASSGTGSTEAFF.

V usage is TRBV29-1 and J usage is TRBJ2-2; D unclear. The CDR3 sequence is 14 residues long. Per the germline V gene, CDR1 is SQVTM and CDR2 is ANQGSEA. Between the trimmed V and J ends, which lost 6 bases and 2 bases, there was a span of 13 bases. The CDR3 reads CSVDRMGNTGELFF. DNA for the CDR3: TGCAGCGTCGACCGGATGGGAAACACCGGGGAGCTGTTTTTT.

The chain carries TRBV7-2 and TRBJ1-3; D is undetermined. With 1 base removed from V and 8 bases from J, the gap between germline ends came to 12 bases. Germline values: CDR1 SGHTA, CDR2 FQGNSA. CDR3 length: 14 amino acids. CDR3 region: CASSLDRVLHTIYF. CDR3 nucleotide sequence: TGTGCCAGCAGCTTAGACCGGGTATTGCACACCATATATTTT.

This rearrangement joins TRBV2 to TRBJ2-3, with TRBD1 as a possible D gene (5 bases). Germline loops: CDR1 SNHLY, CDR2 FYNNEI. This CDR3 is built from 16 residues. V lost 2 bases to trimming and J lost 5 bases, with 17 bases between them. Written as DNA, the CDR3 is TGTGCCAGCAGTGAAAACGCAAGGGGCTGGGGAGATACGCAGTATTTT. Residues: CASSENARGWGDTQYF.

V gene TRBV6-6 combines with J gene TRBJ1-1, with D maybe TRBD1 (6 bases). This CDR3 region has 15 residues. Trimming cost V 5 bases and J 6 bases, with 19 bases left between them. Germline values: CDR1 MNHNY, CDR2 SVGAGI (reference sequence). The CDR3 sequence: CASSPRAGAHAEAFF. DNA for the CDR3: TGTGCCAGCAGTCCCCGGGCAGGGGCTCATGCTGAAGCTTTCTTT.

The gene calls are TRBV5-1 and TRBJ1-1; TRBD1 matches at 7 bases. Germline V gene lookup returns CDR1 SGHRS and CDR2 YFSETQ. This CDR3 is built from 18 residues. The ends lost 2 bases at V and 3 bases at J; junction bases unmatched: 16. CDR3 loop: CASSLKAGTALGYTEAFF. The CDR3 DNA reads as TGCGCCAGCAGCTTAAAGGCCGGGACAGCCCTGGGGTACACTGAAGCTTTCTTT.

A single count supports this clone. This rearrangement joins TRBV7-3 to TRBJ2-5; TRBD2 agrees at 9 bases. The CDR3 spans 14 residues. Germline values: CDR1 SGHTA, CDR2 FQGTGA. J gave up 6 bases and V 4 bases, and 6 bases lay outside the gene matches. The DNA for the CDR3 is TGTGCCAGCAGCTCCCTAGCGGGGACAAAGACCCAGTACTTC. Amino acids: CASSSLAGTKTQYF.

This sequence joins TRBV6-6 and TRBJ2-5, with a tentative D call TRBD1 (5 bases). The V gene's germline CDR1 is MNHNY and CDR2 SVGAGI (reference sequence). V shed 6 bases and J shed 1 base, with 15 bases lying between them. There are 15 residues in the CDR3. This CDR3 reads CASRPRGHFQETQYF. As DNA, the CDR3 is TGTGCCAGCAGACCTCGCGGACACTTCCAAGAGACCCAGTACTTC.

The chain carries TRBV29-1 and TRBJ1-1, with D uncertain. The CDR3 consists of 14 residues. Trimming stripped 0 bases from V and 0 bases from J, with 8 bases between. Germline V lookup: CDR1 SQVTM, CDR2 ANQGSEA. CDR3 sequence: CSVEEATLNTEAFF. CDR3 nucleotide sequence: TGCAGCGTTGAAGAGGCAACTTTGAACACTGAAGCTTTCTTT.